This is a list of T cell receptor beta chains from one sample in a study of blood T cell repertoires in COVID-19. Generated by immunoSEQ multiplex PCR, the TCRdb table keeps only in-frame clones and is missing some. The sample consists of tens of thousands of clones, about 81% of them appearing once. The sequenced sample was peripheral blood. These receptors were obtained from a woman aged 55 to 70 with acute or convalescent COVID-19. CDR3s leave out the opening cysteine and the closing phenylalanine or tryptophan. Where a row states a size, it is once, few, many or the class of an expanded clone; other rows omit it.

cdr3_aa: ASRSGTTDTQY
v_call: TRBV19
j_call: TRBJ2-3
clone_size: -

cdr3_aa: ASSELVAGRSNQPQH
v_call: TRBV25-1
j_call: TRBJ1-5
clone_size: once

cdr3_aa: AWALDRRTEAF
v_call: TRBV30
j_call: TRBJ1-1
clone_size: -

cdr3_aa: ASSLGGRDTQY
v_call: TRBV6-5
j_call: TRBJ2-3
clone_size: -

cdr3_aa: ASSLDRGLQPQH
v_call: TRBV27
j_call: TRBJ1-5
clone_size: -

cdr3_aa: ATTDRGNQPQH
v_call: TRBV6-5
j_call: TRBJ1-5
clone_size: -

cdr3_aa: ASSLARGIREKLF
v_call: TRBV7-9
j_call: TRBJ1-4
clone_size: -

cdr3_aa: ASSRRDRDGNTIY
v_call: TRBV18
j_call: TRBJ1-3
clone_size: once

cdr3_aa: AWSFTGTGPYEQY
v_call: TRBV30
j_call: TRBJ2-7
clone_size: -

cdr3_aa: ASTSRAGQPQH
v_call: TRBV11-2
j_call: TRBJ1-5
clone_size: -

cdr3_aa: ASRRTSDEQF
v_call: TRBV2
j_call: TRBJ2-1
clone_size: -

cdr3_aa: ATSDWTLLKLF
v_call: TRBV24-1
j_call: TRBJ1-4
clone_size: -

cdr3_aa: ASSSTVTEAF
v_call: TRBV5-1
j_call: TRBJ1-1
clone_size: -

cdr3_aa: ATSRDLVNGYT
v_call: TRBV15
j_call: TRBJ1-2
clone_size: few

cdr3_aa: ASREMTGSEGYT
v_call: TRBV2
j_call: TRBJ1-2
clone_size: -

cdr3_aa: ASSLGVGTLDTQY
v_call: TRBV11-2
j_call: TRBJ2-3
clone_size: -

cdr3_aa: ASSGRQGVSGNTIY
v_call: TRBV19
j_call: TRBJ1-3
clone_size: -

cdr3_aa: ASSFGTGFNYGYT
v_call: TRBV5-8
j_call: TRBJ1-2
clone_size: -

cdr3_aa: ASSGRGPYSNQPQH
v_call: TRBV6-4
j_call: TRBJ1-5
clone_size: -

cdr3_aa: ASSPSGGAADTQY
v_call: TRBV7-6
j_call: TRBJ2-3
clone_size: -

cdr3_aa: ASSQEASGGFGETQY
v_call: TRBV4-2
j_call: TRBJ2-5
clone_size: -

cdr3_aa: ASASSGGAGDTQY
v_call: TRBV12-5
j_call: TRBJ2-3
clone_size: -

cdr3_aa: ASSLAGTGAEAF
v_call: TRBV27
j_call: TRBJ1-1
clone_size: -

cdr3_aa: ASSPGGGNSPLH
v_call: TRBV2
j_call: TRBJ1-6
clone_size: -

cdr3_aa: ATIDRGGYEQY
v_call: TRBV19
j_call: TRBJ2-7
clone_size: -

cdr3_aa: ASRDQGGSYEQY
v_call: TRBV6-5
j_call: TRBJ2-7
clone_size: -

cdr3_aa: ARWTGWFVSHEKLF
v_call: TRBV24-1
j_call: TRBJ1-4
clone_size: -